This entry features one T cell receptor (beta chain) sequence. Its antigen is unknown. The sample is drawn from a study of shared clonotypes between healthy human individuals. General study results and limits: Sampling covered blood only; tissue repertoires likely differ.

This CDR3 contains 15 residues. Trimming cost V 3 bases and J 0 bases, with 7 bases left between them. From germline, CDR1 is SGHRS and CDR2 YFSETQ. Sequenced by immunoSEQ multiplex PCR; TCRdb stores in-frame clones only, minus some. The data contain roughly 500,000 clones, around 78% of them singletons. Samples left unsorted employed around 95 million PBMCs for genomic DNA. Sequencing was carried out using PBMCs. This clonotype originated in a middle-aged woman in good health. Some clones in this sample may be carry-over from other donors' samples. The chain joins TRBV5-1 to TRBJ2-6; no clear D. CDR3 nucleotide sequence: TGCGCCAGCAGCTCCACTCGCTCTGGGGCCAACGTCCTGACTTTC. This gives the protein CASSSTRSGANVLTF.